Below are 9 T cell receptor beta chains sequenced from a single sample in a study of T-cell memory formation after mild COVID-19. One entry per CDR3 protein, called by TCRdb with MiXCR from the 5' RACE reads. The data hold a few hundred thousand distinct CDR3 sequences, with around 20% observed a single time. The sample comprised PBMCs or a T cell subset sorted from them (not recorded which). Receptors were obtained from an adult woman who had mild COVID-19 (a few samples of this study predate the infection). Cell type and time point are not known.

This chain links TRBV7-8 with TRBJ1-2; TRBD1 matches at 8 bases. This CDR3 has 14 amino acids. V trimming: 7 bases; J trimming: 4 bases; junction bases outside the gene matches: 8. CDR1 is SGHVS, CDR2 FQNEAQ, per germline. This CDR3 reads CASTEQGGPYGYTF. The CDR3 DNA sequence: TGTGCCAGCACCGAACAGGGGGGACCCTATGGCTACACCTTC. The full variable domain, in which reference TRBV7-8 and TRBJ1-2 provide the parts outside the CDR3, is GAGVSQSPRYKVAKRGQDVALRCDPISGHVSLFWYQQALGQGPEFLTYFQNEAQLDKSGLPSDRFFAERPEGSVSTLKIQRTQQEDSAVYLCASTEQGGPYGYTFGSGTRLTVV.

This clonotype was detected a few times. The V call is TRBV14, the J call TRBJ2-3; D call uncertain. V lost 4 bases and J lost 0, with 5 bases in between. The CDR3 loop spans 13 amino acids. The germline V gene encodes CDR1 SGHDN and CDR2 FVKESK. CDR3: CASSPISTDTQYF. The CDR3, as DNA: TGTGCCAGCAGCCCGATTAGCACAGATACGCAGTATTTT.

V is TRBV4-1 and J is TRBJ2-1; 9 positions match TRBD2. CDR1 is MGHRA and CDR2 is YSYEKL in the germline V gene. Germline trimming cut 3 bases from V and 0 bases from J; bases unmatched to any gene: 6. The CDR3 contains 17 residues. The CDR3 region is CASSQLWTSDSYNEQFF. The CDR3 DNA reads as TGCGCCAGCAGCCAGTTATGGACTAGCGACTCCTACAATGAGCAGTTCTTC.

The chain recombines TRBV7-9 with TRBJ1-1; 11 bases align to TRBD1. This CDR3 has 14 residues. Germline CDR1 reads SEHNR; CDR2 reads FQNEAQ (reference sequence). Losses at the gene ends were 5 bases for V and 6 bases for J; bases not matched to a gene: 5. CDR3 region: CASSGGQGDAEAFF. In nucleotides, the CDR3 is TGTGCCAGCAGCGGGGGACAGGGGGACGCTGAAGCTTTCTTT.

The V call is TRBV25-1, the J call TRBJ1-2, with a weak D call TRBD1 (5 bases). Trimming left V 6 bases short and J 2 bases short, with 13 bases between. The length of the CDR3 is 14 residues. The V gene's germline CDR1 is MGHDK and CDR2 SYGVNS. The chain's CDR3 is CASRQEGYNYGYTF. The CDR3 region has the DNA TGTGCCAGCAGACAAGAGGGGTACAACTATGGCTACACCTTC.

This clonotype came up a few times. CDR3 sequence: CAISEEQLNEKLFF. Written as DNA, the CDR3 is TGTGCCATCAGTGAAGAGCAGCTTAATGAAAAACTGTTTTTT. The chain combines TRBV10-3 with TRBJ1-4; D ambiguous. Per germline, CDR1 ENHRY and CDR2 SYGVKD. V gave up 3 bases and J gave up 4 bases, with 9 bases separating them. CDR3 length equals 14 residues.

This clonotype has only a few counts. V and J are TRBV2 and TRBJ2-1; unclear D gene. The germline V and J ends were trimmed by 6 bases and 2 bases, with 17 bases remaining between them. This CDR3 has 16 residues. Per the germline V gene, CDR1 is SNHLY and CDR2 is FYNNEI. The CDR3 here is CASRSAPGVAYNEQFF. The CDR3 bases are TGTGCCAGCAGATCAGCCCCTGGGGTCGCCTACAATGAGCAGTTCTTC.

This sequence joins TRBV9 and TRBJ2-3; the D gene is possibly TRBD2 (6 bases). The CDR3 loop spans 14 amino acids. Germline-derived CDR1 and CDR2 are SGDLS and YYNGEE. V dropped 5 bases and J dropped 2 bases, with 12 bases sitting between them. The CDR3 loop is CASRGLSLTDTQYF. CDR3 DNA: TGTGCCAGCAGGGGACTGAGCCTCACAGATACGCAGTATTTT.

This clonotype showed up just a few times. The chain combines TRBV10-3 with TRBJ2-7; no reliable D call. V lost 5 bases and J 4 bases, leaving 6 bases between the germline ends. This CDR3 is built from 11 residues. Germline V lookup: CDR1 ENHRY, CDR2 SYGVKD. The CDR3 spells CAISTNYEQYF. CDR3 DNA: TGTGCCATCAGTACAAATTACGAGCAGTACTTC.